The clone carrying this T cell receptor (beta chain) has just a few counts. Germline V gene data show CDR1 as SGDLS and CDR2 as YYNGEE. Trimming removed 5 bases from V and 5 bases from J; junction bases left unmatched: 10. The CDR3 has 15 amino acids. This sample is part of a study of beta chain features in type 1 diabetes. The isolated RNA, all of it, was reverse transcribed, so expressed TCRB transcripts were what got sequenced. Only in-frame clones appear in the TCRdb table, and some are missing; sequencing was by immunoSEQ multiplex PCR. The table lists roughly 500,000 clones, approximately 28% of them singletons.

This sequence originates from a man between 18 and 35 years old in good health. The chain employs TRBV9 and TRBJ2-1, with 7 bases aligning to TRBD1. The material sequenced was naive CD4+ T cells from blood. CDR3 DNA: TGTGCCAGCAGGTCGCCCCGGGACAGAGACAATGAGCAGTTCTTC. It translates to CASRSPRDRDNEQFF.